The 15 T cell receptor beta chains listed next were all sequenced from one sample in a study of neoadjuvant anti-PD-1 for oral cavity cancer. The method was immunoSEQ multiplex PCR; TCRdb's version includes in-frame clones alone and lacks a portion of them. Altogether about 16,000 clones are present, 64% being singletons, with the ten largest covering about 3%. This material consisted of PBMCs, taken before nivolumab (anti-PD-1) treatment. These TCRs come from a person aged 40 to 85 with oral cavity squamous cell carcinoma.

This clone was seen only once. V and J are TRBV6-6 and TRBJ2-5; D unresolved. Trimming removed 8 bases at V and 7 bases at J, with 14 bases between. CDR1 and CDR2 from the germline V gene are MNHNY and SVGAGI (reference sequence). The CDR3 covers 12 residues. CDR3 sequence: CASSVSWGTQYF. DNA for the CDR3: TGTGCCAGCTCGGTTTCCTGGGGGACCCAGTACTTC.

The gene calls are TRBV18 and TRBJ2-7, with TRBD2 as a possible D gene (6 bases). This CDR3 is 15 amino acids long. V lost 1 base and J lost 6, with 16 bases in between. Looked up from germline, CDR1 is KGHSH and CDR2 is LQKENI. The CDR3 bases are TGTGCCAGCTCACCACTGAGCGGGCCCACTTCCGAGCAGTACTTC. As protein: CASSPLSGPTSEQYF.

The CDR3 DNA reads as TGCGCCAGCAGCCATTTGGACAGCTCGAACACCGGGGAGCTGTTTTTT. Translation gives CASSHLDSSNTGELFF. The chain recombines TRBV4-1 with TRBJ2-2, with D perhaps matching TRBD1 (6 bases). This CDR3 is 16 amino acids long. Per germline, CDR1 MGHRA and CDR2 YSYEKL. V gave up 3 bases and J gave up 0 bases, with 11 bases separating them.

V is TRBV6-5 and J is TRBJ2-7; TRBD2 agrees at 11 bases. Trimming removed 6 bases from V and 3 bases from J; junction bases left unmatched: 4. The CDR3 has 14 amino acids. Germline V gene sequence: CDR1 MNHEY, CDR2 SVGAGI. CDR3 bases: TGTGCCAGCAGCCAACTAGCGGGGGACTACGAGCAGTACTTC. The encoded protein is CASSQLAGDYEQYF.

Concerning this clone: Sequence at one end of the junction differs from germline and may be a read error. V is TRBV6-1 and J is TRBJ2-7; D is perhaps TRBD1 (6 bases). The germline gives CDR1 MNHNS, CDR2 SASEGT. This CDR3 is 14 amino acids long. CDR3 region: CASTERQGHYEQYF. DNA for the CDR3: TGTGCCAGCACTGAACGGCAGGGACACTACGAGCAGTACTTC.

This rearrangement joins TRBV5-1 to TRBJ2-3; D is unclear. Per the germline V gene, CDR1 is SGHRS and CDR2 is YFSETQ. The CDR3 is 14 amino acids. V was clipped by 0 bases and J by 2 bases, with 7 bases between them. The CDR3 region is CASSLVRPTDTQYF. The CDR3 DNA reads as TGCGCCAGCAGCTTGGTCAGGCCCACAGATACGCAGTATTTT.

CDR3 DNA: TGTGCCAGTAGCAGCAATAGCAATCAGCCCCAGCATTTT. It yields the protein CASSSNSNQPQHF. V and J are TRBV19 and TRBJ1-5; D is ambiguous. The ends were cut back, 6 bases at V and 0 bases at J, with 6 bases in the middle. Germline V gene data show CDR1 as LNHDA and CDR2 as SQIVND (reference sequence). The CDR3 runs to 13 residues.

This chain connects TRBV7-8 to TRBJ2-3, with D perhaps TRBD2 (5 bases). Trimming left V 2 bases short and J 2 bases short, with 11 bases between. CDR1 and CDR2 (germline): SGHVS, FQNEAQ. The CDR3 covers 15 residues. The CDR3 sequence: CASSLSGPTTDTQYF. The CDR3 DNA reads as TGTGCCAGCAGCTTAAGCGGCCCTACCACAGATACGCAGTATTTT.

V gene TRBV10-3 combines with J gene TRBJ2-1; D assignment may be TRBD1 or TRBD2 (5 bases each). Germline V gives CDR1 ENHRY, CDR2 SYGVKD. With 0 bases removed from V and 8 bases from J, the gap between germline ends came to 14 bases. The CDR3 loop spans 15 amino acids. The CDR3 sequence is CAISESEGPFDEQFF. As DNA, the CDR3 is TGTGCCATCAGTGAGTCTGAGGGACCTTTTGATGAGCAGTTCTTC.

V gene TRBV13 combines with J gene TRBJ2-2, with 9 bases matching TRBD1. This CDR3 is 15 amino acids long. The germline V gene encodes CDR1 PRHDT and CDR2 FYEKMQ (reference sequence). V was clipped by 10 bases and J by 6 bases; unmatched bases: 12. The CDR3: CATNRGQGRAGELFF. The CDR3 coding sequence is TGTGCCACCAACCGAGGACAGGGGAGGGCCGGGGAGCTGTTTTTT.

The chain is built from TRBV28 and TRBJ1-2, with D unclear. V lost 6 bases and J lost 7, with 15 bases in between. Germline V gene lookup returns CDR1 MDHEN and CDR2 SYDVKM. The CDR3 extends over 13 amino acids. CDR3 nucleotides: TGTGCCAGCAGCCCCCATAGTTTCGCTGGCTACACCTTC. Translated: CASSPHSFAGYTF.

The J gene is TRBJ2-3, the V gene TRBV25-1; D not resolved. The V gene's germline CDR1 is MGHDK and CDR2 SYGVNS. This CDR3 region has 11 residues. Trimming pared 8 bases from V and 2 bases from J, leaving 5 bases between. The CDR3 DNA reads TGTGCCAGCGGCTTCACAGATACGCAGTATTTT. Its translation is CASGFTDTQYF.

This chain connects TRBV28 to TRBJ1-1; TRBD1 matches at 12 bases. The CDR3 covers 15 residues. CDR1 MDHEN and CDR2 SYDVKM come from the germline V gene. V shed 5 bases, J shed 10 bases, and the junction held 11 bases outside the gene matches. This CDR3 reads CASSGTGTGGSGAFF. The CDR3 region has the DNA TGTGCCAGCAGTGGCACCGGGACAGGGGGCTCAGGAGCTTTCTTT.

This clone has a handful of counts. The rearrangement links TRBV6-5 to TRBJ2-7, with 12 bases lining up with TRBD1. Germline-derived CDR1 and CDR2 are MNHEY and SVGAGI. Unmatched junction bases numbered 4, after V lost 4 bases and J lost 3 bases. CDR3 length: 15 residues. The CDR3 loop reads CASSSGTGGLYEQYF. CDR3 nucleotides: TGTGCCAGCAGTTCCGGGACAGGGGGCCTCTACGAGCAGTACTTC.

CDR3 region: CASIRTSGRGEQFF. The CDR3 region has the DNA TGTGCCAGCATCCGGACTAGCGGGAGGGGTGAGCAGTTCTTC. The chain carries TRBV6-5 and TRBJ2-1; 15 nucleotides agree with TRBD2. Trimming at V came to 7 bases and at J to 9 bases, leaving 4 bases not matched to a gene. Germline V gives CDR1 MNHEY, CDR2 SVGAGI. The CDR3 has 14 amino acids.